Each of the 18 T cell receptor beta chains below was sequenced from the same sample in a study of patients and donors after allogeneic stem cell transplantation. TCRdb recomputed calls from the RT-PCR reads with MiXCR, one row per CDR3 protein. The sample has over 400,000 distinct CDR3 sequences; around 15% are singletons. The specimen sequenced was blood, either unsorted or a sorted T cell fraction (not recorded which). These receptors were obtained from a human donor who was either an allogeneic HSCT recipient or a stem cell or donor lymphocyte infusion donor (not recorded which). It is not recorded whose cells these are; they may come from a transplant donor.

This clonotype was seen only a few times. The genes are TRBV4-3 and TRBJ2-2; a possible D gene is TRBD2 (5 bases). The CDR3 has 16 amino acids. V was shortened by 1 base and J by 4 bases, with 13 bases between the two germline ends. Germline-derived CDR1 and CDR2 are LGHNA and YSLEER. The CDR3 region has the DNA TGCGCCAGCAGCCAAGCACCCAGGACTTCCACCGGGGAGCTGTTTTTT. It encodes CASSQAPRTSTGELFF.

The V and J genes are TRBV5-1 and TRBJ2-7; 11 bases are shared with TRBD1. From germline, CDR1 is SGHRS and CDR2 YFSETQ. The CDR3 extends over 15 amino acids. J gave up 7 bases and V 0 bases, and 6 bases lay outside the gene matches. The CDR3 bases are TGCGCCAGCAGCTTGGCCGGACAGGGGGCTGGAGAGCAGTACTTC. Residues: CASSLAGQGAGEQYF.

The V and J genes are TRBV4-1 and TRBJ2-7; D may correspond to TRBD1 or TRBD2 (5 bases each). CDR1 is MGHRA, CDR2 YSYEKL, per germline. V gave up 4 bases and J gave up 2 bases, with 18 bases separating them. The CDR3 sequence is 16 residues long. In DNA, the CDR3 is TGCGCCAGCAGCCTAAAAGGGACCCCTACTCCCTACGAGCAGTACTTC. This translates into CASSLKGTPTPYEQYF.

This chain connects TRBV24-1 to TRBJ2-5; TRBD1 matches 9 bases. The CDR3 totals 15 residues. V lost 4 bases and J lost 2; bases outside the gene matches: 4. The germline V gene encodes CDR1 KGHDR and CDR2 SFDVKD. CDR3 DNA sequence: TGTGCCACCAGTGAAGGGACAGGGAGACAAGAGACCCAGTACTTC. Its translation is CATSEGTGRQETQYF.

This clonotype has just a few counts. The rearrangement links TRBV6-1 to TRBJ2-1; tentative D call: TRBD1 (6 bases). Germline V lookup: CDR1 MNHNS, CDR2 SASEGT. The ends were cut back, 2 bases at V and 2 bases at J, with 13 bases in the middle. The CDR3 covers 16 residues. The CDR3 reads CASSELLAGAYNEQFF. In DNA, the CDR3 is TGTGCCAGCAGTGAATTGCTGGCAGGGGCCTACAATGAGCAGTTCTTC.

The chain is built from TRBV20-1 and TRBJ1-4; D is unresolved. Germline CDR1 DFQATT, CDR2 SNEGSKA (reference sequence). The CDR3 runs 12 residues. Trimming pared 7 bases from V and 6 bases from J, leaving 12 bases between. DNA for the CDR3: TGCAGTGTTAAGGCTACCTATGAAAAACTGTTTTTT. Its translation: CSVKATYEKLFF.

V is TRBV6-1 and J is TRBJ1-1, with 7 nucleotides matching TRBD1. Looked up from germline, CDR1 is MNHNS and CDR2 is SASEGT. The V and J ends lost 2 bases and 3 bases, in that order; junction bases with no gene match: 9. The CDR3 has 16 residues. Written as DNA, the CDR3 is TGTGCCAGCAGTGAATCTCTAGCGAGGGGGCACACTGAAGCTTTCTTT. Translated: CASSESLARGHTEAFF.

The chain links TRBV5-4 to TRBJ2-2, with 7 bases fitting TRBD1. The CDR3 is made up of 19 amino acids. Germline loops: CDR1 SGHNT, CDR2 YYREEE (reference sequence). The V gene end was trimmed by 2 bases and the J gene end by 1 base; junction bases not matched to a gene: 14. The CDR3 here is CASSFQGVKGPWNTGELFF. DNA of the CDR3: TGTGCCAGCAGCTTCCAGGGGGTAAAGGGCCCTTGGAACACCGGGGAGCTGTTTTTT.

CDR3 in amino acids: CASSLGPGPGYEQYF. The DNA for the CDR3 is TGTGCCAGCAGCCTGGGCCCGGGGCCCGGATACGAGCAGTACTTC. The V and J genes are TRBV7-3 and TRBJ2-7; D could derive from TRBD1 or TRBD2 (5 bases each). Germline values: CDR1 SGHTA, CDR2 FQGTGA. This CDR3 has 15 residues. V lost 5 bases, J lost 4 bases, and 18 bases lay in between.

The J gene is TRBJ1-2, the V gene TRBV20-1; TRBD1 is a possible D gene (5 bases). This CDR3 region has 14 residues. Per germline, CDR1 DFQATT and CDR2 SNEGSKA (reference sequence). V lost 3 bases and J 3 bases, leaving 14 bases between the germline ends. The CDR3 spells CSARGTPRDYGYTF. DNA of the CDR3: TGCAGTGCTAGGGGGACCCCGCGGGACTATGGCTACACCTTC.

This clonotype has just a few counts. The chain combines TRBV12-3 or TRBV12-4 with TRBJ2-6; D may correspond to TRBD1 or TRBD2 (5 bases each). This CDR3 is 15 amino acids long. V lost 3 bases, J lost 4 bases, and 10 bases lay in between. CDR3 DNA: TGTGCCAGCAGTTTTGAGGGGCTCGGGGCCAACGTCCTGACTTTC. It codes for CASSFEGLGANVLTF.

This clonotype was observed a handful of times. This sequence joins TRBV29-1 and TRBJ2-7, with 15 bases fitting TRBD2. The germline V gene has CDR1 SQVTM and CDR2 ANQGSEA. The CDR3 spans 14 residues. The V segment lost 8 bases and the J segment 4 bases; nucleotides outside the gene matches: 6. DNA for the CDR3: TGCAGCACCCGGACTAGCGGGGGGGTTTACGAGCAGTACTTC. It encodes CSTRTSGGVYEQYF.

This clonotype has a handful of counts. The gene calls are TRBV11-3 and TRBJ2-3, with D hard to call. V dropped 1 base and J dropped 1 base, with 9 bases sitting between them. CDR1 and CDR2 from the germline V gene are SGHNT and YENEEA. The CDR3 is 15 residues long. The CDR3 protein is CASSLGAPGTDTQYF. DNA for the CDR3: TGTGCCAGCAGCTTAGGGGCACCCGGCACAGATACGCAGTATTTT.

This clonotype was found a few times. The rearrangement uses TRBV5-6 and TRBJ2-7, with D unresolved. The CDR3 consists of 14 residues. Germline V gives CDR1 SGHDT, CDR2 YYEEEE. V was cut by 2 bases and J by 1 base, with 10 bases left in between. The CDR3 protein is CASSFTVFSYEQYF. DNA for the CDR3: TGTGCCAGCAGCTTTACAGTCTTTTCCTACGAGCAGTACTTC.

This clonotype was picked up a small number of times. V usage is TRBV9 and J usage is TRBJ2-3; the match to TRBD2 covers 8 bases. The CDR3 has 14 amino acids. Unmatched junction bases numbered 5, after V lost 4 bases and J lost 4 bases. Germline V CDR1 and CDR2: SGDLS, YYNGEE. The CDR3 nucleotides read TGTGCCAGCAGCCTTCGACTAGCGCCAGATACGCAGTATTTT. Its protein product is CASSLRLAPDTQYF.

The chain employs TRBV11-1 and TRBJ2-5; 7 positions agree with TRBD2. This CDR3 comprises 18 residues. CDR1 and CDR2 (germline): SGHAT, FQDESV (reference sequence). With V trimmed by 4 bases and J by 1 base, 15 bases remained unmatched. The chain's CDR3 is CASSSGRRIAGLQETQYF. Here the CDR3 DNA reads TGTGCCAGCAGCTCCGGCCGGAGAATAGCGGGCCTCCAAGAGACCCAGTACTTC.

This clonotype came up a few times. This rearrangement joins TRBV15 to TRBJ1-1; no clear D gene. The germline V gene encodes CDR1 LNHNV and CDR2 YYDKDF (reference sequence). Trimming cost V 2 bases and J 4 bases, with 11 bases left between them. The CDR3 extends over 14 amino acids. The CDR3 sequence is CATSRIGLLTEAFF. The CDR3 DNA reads TGTGCCACCAGCAGAATTGGACTACTCACTGAAGCTTTCTTT.

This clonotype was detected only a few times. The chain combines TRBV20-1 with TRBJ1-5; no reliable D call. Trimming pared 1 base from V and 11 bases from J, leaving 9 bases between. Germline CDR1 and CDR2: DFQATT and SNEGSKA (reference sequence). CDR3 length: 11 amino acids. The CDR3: CSARGLGTQHF. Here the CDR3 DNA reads TGCAGTGCTAGAGGGCTGGGAACCCAGCATTTT.